This TCR beta chain is from a study of blood T cell repertoires in COVID-19. Study-level information: Samples came from the United States, Italy and Spain, spanning acute and convalescent COVID-19. In each case, the material was cDNA or gDNA derived from T cells, B-cell-depleted T cells, or PBMCs.

The CDR3 runs to 13 residues. Germline CDR1 SGHAT, CDR2 FQNNGV. The V end lost 6 bases, the J end lost 2 bases, and 8 bases lay between the germline ends. In the authors' workflow: How many nucleated cells were present was estimated from reference gene primer amplification. Using immunoSEQ multiplex PCR, the repertoire was profiled, and TCRdb retains in-frame clones only, with some absent. That table furnishes V, J and clone size, whereas the DNA furnished D and trimming. Of over 90,000 clones in the sample, approximately 84% are singletons; the top ten hold more than 10%. The clonotype was recovered from a human donor in a cohort sampled during active COVID-19. The V call is TRBV11-2, the J call TRBJ1-3, with D maybe TRBD1 (5 bases). Input material: peripheral blood. CDR3 DNA: TGTGCCAGCAGGTCAGGGACTGGAAACACCATATATTTT. It is translated as CASRSGTGNTIYF.